This TCR beta chain was sequenced in a study of blood T cell repertoires in COVID-19. Study context: PBMCs, B-cell-depleted T cells, or T cells provided the cDNA or gDNA that made up the material.

Some clones are missing from TCRdb's copy, which holds only in-frame ones; the method was immunoSEQ multiplex PCR. Here the sample spans about 250,000 clones, about 85% being singletons. This clone has only one observation. This CDR3 has 17 residues. V gave up 5 bases and J gave up 6 bases, with 25 bases separating them. CDR1 LNHDA and CDR2 SQIVND come from the germline V gene (reference sequence). The material sequenced was peripheral blood. The rearrangement links TRBV19 to TRBJ1-2; possible D gene TRBD1, 5 bases. This TCR was recovered from a woman older than 75 with acute or convalescent COVID-19. The DNA of the CDR3 is TGTGCCAGTAGTCCCCTCGGGGGACCAGCCTCCCACGATGGCTACACCTTC. Translated: CASSPLGGPASHDGYTF. Full variable domain (missing parts from reference TRBV19 and TRBJ1-2): DGGITQSPKYLFRKEGQNVTLSCEQNLNHDAMYWYRQDPGQGLRLIYYSQIVNDFQKGDIAEGYSVSREKKESFPLTVTSAQKNPTAFYLCASSPLGGPASHDGYTFGSGTRLTVV.